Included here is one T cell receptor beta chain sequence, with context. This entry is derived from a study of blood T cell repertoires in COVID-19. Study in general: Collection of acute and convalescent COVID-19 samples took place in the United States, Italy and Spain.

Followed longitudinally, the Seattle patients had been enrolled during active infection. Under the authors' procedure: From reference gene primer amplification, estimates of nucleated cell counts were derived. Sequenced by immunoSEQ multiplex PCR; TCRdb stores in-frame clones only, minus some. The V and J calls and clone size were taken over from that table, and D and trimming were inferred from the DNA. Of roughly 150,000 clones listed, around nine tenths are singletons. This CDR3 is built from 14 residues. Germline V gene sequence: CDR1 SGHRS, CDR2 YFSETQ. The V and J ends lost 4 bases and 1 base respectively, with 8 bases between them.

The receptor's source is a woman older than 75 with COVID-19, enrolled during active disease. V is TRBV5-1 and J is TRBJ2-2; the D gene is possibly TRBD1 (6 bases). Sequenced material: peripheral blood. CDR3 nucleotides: TGCGCCAGCAGCAGGGGACAGAACACCGGGGAGCTGTTTTTT. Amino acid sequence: CASSRGQNTGELFF.